This paragraph reports one T cell receptor beta chain. Its antigen target is currently unknown. Base qualities are not recorded, but no much larger clone differs from it by a single base. CDR1 and CDR2, looked up from the germline V gene (reference sequence), are LGHDT and YNNKEL. V was cut back by 5 bases and J by 6 bases, leaving a gap of 13 bases between them. Spanning cysteine to phenylalanine, the CDR3 consists of 14 amino acids. Here the CDR3 DNA is all that survives: 42 bases in frame from base 1. Whole blood was collected in K2EDTA tubes by collaborating institutions according to the institutions' own protocols. For TCRbeta analysis, collaborators shipped samples as frozen whole blood, isolated PBMCs, or DNA extracted from either of those sample types. This record belongs to a study of blood T cell repertoires in COVID-19 (TCRdb year 2020). In terms of the full investigation: Collaborator samples came from the United States, Italy and Spain and covered acute and convalescent phases of COVID-19. HLA class I and class II types, where available, came from metadata supplied by the sample provider rather than from assay-based typing. The prospective study material was composed of cDNA or gDNA derived from T cells, B-cell-depleted T cells, or PBMCs. The sample metadata nearly always contained a de-identified subject ID, COVID-19 status, age in years and sex. The repertoires were made available in a free public database intended to serve as a resource for research on the immune response to SARS-CoV-2. Subjects who had been exposed to COVID-19, were actively infected with it, or had recovered from it provided the deeply sampled blood TCRbeta repertoires that made up the dataset. Samples were obtained from the ongoing ImmuneRACE study (first 160 participants) and from 1,254 subjects provided by 6 global collaborators.

TCRbeta CDR3 regions were amplified from genomic DNA by means of the immunoSEQ Assay, a bias-controlled multiplex PCR. The paper's processing steps were these. Nucleated cell counts per sample were estimated from amplification of reference gene primers within the assay. To quantify the absolute abundance of each unique TCRbeta CDR3 rearrangement, sequence reads were collapsed and filtered. For each sample, productive Simpson clonality was calculated by taking the square root of Simpson's diversity index across productive rearrangements. As stored in TCRdb, this immuneACCESS dataset retains in-frame rearrangements with V and J assigned. A fraction of the clones does not appear; measured against another copy, unresolved V genes explain less than half of the discrepancy, and the remainder lacks a known reason. The V and J calls and clone size were taken over from that table, and D and trimming were inferred from the DNA. The sample data list 150,000 or so clones, and over 70% of these were observed just once. The ten biggest clones cover about 6% of the sample.

The paper's findings and limits, for the study overall: The quantity of clinical and demographic metadata differed by source and by participant and was supplied without curation.

The material sequenced was peripheral blood. The source of this sequence is an elderly man with acute or convalescent COVID-19. The chain is encoded by TRBV3-1 (or the pseudogene TRBV3-2) joined to TRBJ2-2; tentative D gene TRBD2, with 6 bases matching. The nucleotide sequence reads TGTGCCAGCAGCGCGGGGCGGGTTCCCGGGGAGCTGTTTTTT. This gives the protein CASSAGRVPGELFF.